The 15 T cell receptor beta chains listed next were all sequenced from one sample in a study of neurological immune-mediated disorders. TCRdb re-derived calls from the 5' RACE reads in MiXCR, one entry per CDR3 protein. The top ten hold 6.5% to 7.5% of the sample, which has about 66,000 distinct CDR3 sequences, 4.5% to 5.5% seen once. The specimen sequenced was PBMCs. The receptors shown here come from a man aged 30 to 45 with multiple sclerosis.

This clonotype showed up many times. The chain employs TRBV10-3 and TRBJ2-7; TRBD2 matches 7 bases. The CDR3 loop spans 13 amino acids. Trimming cost V 7 bases and J 6 bases; bases outside gene matches: 9. Germline CDR1 ENHRY, CDR2 SYGVKD. CDR3 residues: CAITQGWGGEQYF. Here the CDR3 DNA reads TGTGCCATCACCCAGGGCTGGGGGGGCGAGCAGTACTTC.

This clonotype was observed many times. The CDR3 region has the DNA TGCAGTGCTAGGGGCGGTATAGGGTATAATTCACCCCTCCACTTT. Its protein is CSARGGIGYNSPLHF. The chain couples TRBV20-1 to TRBJ1-6; D gene unclear. The germline CDR1 and CDR2 sequences are DFQATT and SNEGSKA (reference sequence). Trimming took 3 bases from V and 4 from J, leaving 13 bases between them. The CDR3 has 15 amino acids.

This clonotype was recorded many times. The gene calls are TRBV20-1 and TRBJ1-5, with D perhaps matching TRBD1 (5 bases). The CDR3 is made up of 13 amino acids. V was shortened by 5 bases and J by 7 bases, with 15 bases between the two germline ends. CDR1 and CDR2 (germline): DFQATT, SNEGSKA (reference sequence). In DNA form, the CDR3 reads TGCAGTGCTTCAAAAGACAGTGGACAGCCCCAGCATTTT. Amino acids: CSASKDSGQPQHF.

This clonotype was recorded many times. The chain couples TRBV5-1 to TRBJ2-3, with 12 bases identical to TRBD2. Germline CDR1 is SGHRS and CDR2 is YFSETQ. The CDR3 runs 16 residues. The ends lost 1 base at V and 4 bases at J; junction bases unmatched: 4. The CDR3 region is CASSLTSGGSADTQYF. Here the CDR3 DNA reads TGCGCCAGCAGCTTGACTAGCGGGGGGAGTGCAGATACGCAGTATTTT. Together with reference TRBV5-1 and TRBJ2-3, the CDR3 gives the full variable domain: KAGVTQTPRYLIKTRGQQVTLSCSPISGHRSVSWYQQTPGQGLQFLFEYFSETQRNKGNFPGRFSGRQFSNSRSEMNVSTLELGDSALYLCASSLTSGGSADTQYFGPGTRLTVL.

This clonotype has a count of ten or more. The chain uses TRBV14 and TRBJ1-5; D ambiguous. This CDR3 is built from 13 residues. Germline CDR1 is SGHDN and CDR2 is FVKESK. With 8 bases removed from V and 0 bases from J, the gap between germline ends came to 8 bases. The CDR3 nucleotides read TGTGCCAGCTCCGCTGTTAGCAATCAGCCCCAGCATTTT. It yields the protein CASSAVSNQPQHF.

This clonotype has a count of ten or more. CDR3 DNA sequence: TGTGCCAGCAGCCAAGGGAACATGGGAACAGGGGGTGGCTACACCTTC. This gives the protein CASSQGNMGTGGGYTF. J is TRBJ1-2 and V is TRBV3-1, with TRBD1 identical over 8 bases. With 1 base clipped from V and 7 bases from J, the junction kept 11 bases outside the gene matches. Germline V gives CDR1 LGHDT, CDR2 YNNKEL (reference sequence). The CDR3 totals 16 residues.

The sample holds many counts of this clonotype. V usage is TRBV7-9 and J usage is TRBJ2-3; D remains unclear. The CDR3 is made up of 16 amino acids. V gave up 6 bases and J gave up 0 bases, with 16 bases separating them. Germline V gives CDR1 SEHNR, CDR2 FQNEAQ (reference sequence). The CDR3 loop reads CASSYKDPWSTDTQYF. Written as DNA, the CDR3 is TGTGCCAGCAGTTATAAGGACCCTTGGAGCACAGATACGCAGTATTTT. Full variable domain (rest looked up from reference TRBV7-9 and TRBJ2-3): DTGVSQNPRHKITKRGQNVTFRCDPISEHNRLYWYRQTLGQGPEFLTYFQNEAQLEKSRLLSDRFSAERPKGSFSTLEIQRTEQGDSAMYLCASSYKDPWSTDTQYFGPGTRLTVL.

Ten or more counts support this clonotype. The chain is built from TRBV5-5 and TRBJ2-2, with D unresolved. This CDR3 region has 12 residues. Per the germline V gene, CDR1 is SGHKS and CDR2 is YYEKEE (reference sequence). Trimming took 4 bases from V and 3 from J, leaving 4 bases between them. CDR3 coding DNA: TGTGCCAGCAGCCCGTACACCGGGGAGCTGTTTTTT. It codes for CASSPYTGELFF.

This clonotype was seen ten or more times. At one end, the junction sequence differs from germline, possibly due to a read error. The rearrangement links TRBV5-1 to TRBJ2-4; TRBD2 aligns across 7 bases. CDR3 size: 15 residues. CDR1 is SGHRS and CDR2 is YFSETQ in the germline V gene. DNA for the CDR3: TGCGCCAGCAGTTTGGGAGGGGCCTCCAAAAACATTCAGTACTTC. Protein: CASSLGGASKNIQYF.

Many counts were recorded for this clonotype. In DNA, the CDR3 is TGTGCCAGCAGCCCTCCAGGGGGCACCGGGGAGCTGTTTTTT. Its protein is CASSPPGGTGELFF. The chain couples TRBV7-9 to TRBJ2-2; 7 bases agree with TRBD1. The V gene's germline CDR1 is SEHNR and CDR2 FQNEAQ (reference sequence). The CDR3 contains 14 residues. With 5 bases clipped from V and 4 bases from J, the junction kept 4 bases outside the gene matches.

This clonotype was observed many times. The V and J genes are TRBV6-6 and TRBJ2-1, with TRBD2 identical over 14 bases. CDR3 length equals 14 residues. Trimming removed 10 bases from V and 6 bases from J; junction bases left unmatched: 5. Looked up from germline, CDR1 is MNHNY and CDR2 is SVGAGI (reference sequence). CDR3 sequence: CAITGTSGSNEQFF. CDR3 bases: TGTGCCATTACCGGGACTAGCGGGAGCAATGAGCAGTTCTTC.

At least ten counts were recorded for this clonotype. J is TRBJ2-7 and V is TRBV3-1, with D unclear. Germline-derived CDR1 and CDR2 are LGHDT and YNNKEL (reference sequence). This CDR3 comprises 12 residues. Trimming removed 1 base from V and 3 bases from J, with 4 bases in between. The CDR3 reads CASSQGLYEQYF. The CDR3 nucleotides are TGTGCCAGCAGCCAAGGCCTCTACGAGCAGTACTTC.

The chain recombines TRBV6-6 with TRBJ2-7; no reliable D call. The length of the CDR3 is 14 residues. V lost 7 bases to trimming and J lost 2 bases, with 15 bases between them. Germline assignment: CDR1 MNHNY and CDR2 SVGAGI (reference sequence). The CDR3 DNA sequence: TGTGCCAGCACACCGGGTCTGACCCCCTACGAGCAGTACGTC. It specifies CASTPGLTPYEQYV.

This clonotype was picked up a small number of times. CDR3 protein: CASSLESGLAGELFF. CDR3 nucleotides: TGCGCCAGCAGCTTGGAGTCGGGGTTGGCCGGGGAGCTGTTTTTT. The rearrangement links TRBV5-1 to TRBJ2-2; D is possibly TRBD2 (5 bases). CDR1 and CDR2 from the germline V gene are SGHRS and YFSETQ. The CDR3 has 15 residues. The ends were cut back, 0 bases at V and 6 bases at J, with 12 bases in the middle.

A few counts support this clonotype. This chain joins TRBV20-1 and TRBJ2-3; tentative D call: TRBD2 (6 bases). Trimming stripped 1 base from V and 0 bases from J, with 14 bases between. This CDR3 has 16 residues. Germline loops: CDR1 DFQATT, CDR2 SNEGSKA (reference sequence). CDR3 sequence (DNA): TGCAGTGCTAGAGGAGGAGGAGGGGCTAGCACAGATACGCAGTATTTT. Its protein is CSARGGGGASTDTQYF.